This entry lists 2 T cell receptor beta chains sequenced from one sample in a study of T-cell reconstitution after alpha-beta-depleted transplantation in children. A TCRbeta library incorporating unique molecular identifiers was prepared. TCRdb passed the PCR reads through MiXCR, listing each CDR3 protein once. Of approximately 350,000 distinct CDR3 sequences listed, 15% to 20% are singletons. The source material was PBMCs, mostly from graft donor cells, sampled 360 days after TCRalphabeta/CD19-depleted stem cell transplant. The source of these receptors is a male patient between 2 and 15 years old who had a stem cell transplant for acute lymphoblastic leukemia, so the T cells may come from the graft donor.

This clonotype has just one count. This chain uses TRBV5-1 with TRBJ2-7, with D possibly matching TRBD2 (6 bases). CDR3 length equals 14 residues. Germline V gene sequence: CDR1 SGHRS, CDR2 YFSETQ. Trimming left V 3 bases short and J 2 bases short, with 12 bases between. The CDR3 sequence: CASSYVGLPYEQYF. CDR3 in DNA: TGCGCCAGCAGCTATGTGGGACTTCCCTACGAGCAGTACTTC.

The rearrangement joins TRBV20-1 to TRBJ2-4; 16 bases are shared with TRBD2. This CDR3 has 17 residues. Germline-derived CDR1 and CDR2 are DFQATT and SNEGSKA (reference sequence). The J segment lost 6 bases and the V segment lost 4 bases, leaving 9 bases of the junction unmatched. The CDR3 DNA reads TGCAGTGCTACCCCGGGACTAGCGGGAGGGCCAGGAAACATTCAGTACTTC. This translates into CSATPGLAGGPGNIQYF.